The 16 T cell receptor beta chains given below trace back to one sample, sequenced in a study of Ad26.COV2.S vaccination and SARS-CoV-2 variants. Treatment noted: around 19 received Ad26.COV2.S at low or high dose, single or two shots; five or six received placebo; per-sample allocation not given. Vaccine and placebo recipients were sampled on day 63 after the first injection. This table comes from immunoSEQ multiplex PCR, and its TCRdb copy is limited to in-frame clones, with some not included. The sample consists of about 480,000 clones, about 83% of them appearing once. This specimen was peripheral blood, taken in a trial of Ad26.COV2.S vaccine versus placebo. These receptors were collected from a person between 18 and 60 years old who received the Ad26.COV2.S COVID-19 vaccine or a placebo.

V is TRBV28 and J is TRBJ2-5; the match to TRBD1 covers 9 bases. The CDR3 runs 14 residues. Looked up from germline, CDR1 is MDHEN and CDR2 is SYDVKM. The trim removed 6 bases at V and 4 bases at J, leaving 6 bases unmatched. As DNA, the CDR3 is TGTGCCAGCAGGTCCCCGGGACAGGGAGAGACCCAGTACTTC. It specifies CASRSPGQGETQYF.

The chain carries TRBV27 and TRBJ1-2, with D perhaps matching TRBD1 (6 bases). Germline V gene lookup returns CDR1 MNHEY and CDR2 SMNVEV (reference sequence). Trimming pared 2 bases from V and 8 bases from J, leaving 9 bases between. CDR3 length: 12 amino acids. CDR3 sequence (DNA): TGTGCCAGCAGTTTAAGGGGGAGCGGCTACACCTTC. It yields the protein CASSLRGSGYTF.

The genes are TRBV7-8 and TRBJ2-5, with TRBD2 matching 12 bases. CDR3 size: 18 residues. The V and J ends lost 5 bases and 5 bases, in that order; junction bases with no gene match: 15. CDR1 is SGHVS and CDR2 is FQNEAQ in the germline V gene. The CDR3 is CASSPWARLAGVRETQYF. The CDR3 DNA reads as TGTGCCAGCAGCCCTTGGGCGAGACTAGCGGGAGTTCGGGAGACCCAGTACTTC.

V is TRBV28 and J is TRBJ2-5, with a tentative D call TRBD1 (6 bases). Germline loops: CDR1 MDHEN, CDR2 SYDVKM. The CDR3 has 15 residues. V lost 5 bases to trimming and J lost 5 bases, with 18 bases between them. CDR3 nucleotide sequence: TGTGCCAGCAGTAAAATCCAGGGGCGGTGGGAGACCCAGTACTTC. The encoded protein is CASSKIQGRWETQYF.

In DNA, the CDR3 is TGCGCCAGCAGCCAAGATTGGGCGGGAGTACCGTACGAGCAGTACTTC. It is translated as CASSQDWAGVPYEQYF. The chain combines TRBV4-1 with TRBJ2-7, with 7 bases aligning to TRBD2. Trimming took 0 bases from V and 4 from J; bases not matched to a gene: 9. Germline V gives CDR1 MGHRA, CDR2 YSYEKL. This CDR3 has 16 residues.

This sequence joins TRBV5-1 and TRBJ2-2; a possible D gene is TRBD1 (5 bases). V was trimmed by 4 bases and J by 1 base, leaving 8 bases between them. Germline V gene sequence: CDR1 SGHRS, CDR2 YFSETQ. The CDR3 is 14 residues long. The CDR3 DNA is TGCGCCAGCAGCCAGACAGTGAACACCGGGGAGCTGTTTTTT. Its translation is CASSQTVNTGELFF.

This clone has a single count. V and J are TRBV28 and TRBJ1-1, with TRBD1 matching over 8 bases. Germline values: CDR1 MDHEN, CDR2 SYDVKM. The V gene end was trimmed by 7 bases and the J gene end by 3 bases; junction bases not matched to a gene: 7. The length of the CDR3 is 14 residues. CDR3 DNA sequence: TGTGCCAGCACAGGACAGGGTCGGGACACTGAAGCTTTCTTT. Its translation: CASTGQGRDTEAFF. The variable domain in full, completed from reference TRBV28 and TRBJ1-1, reads DVKVTQSSRYLVKRTGEKVFLECVQDMDHENMFWYRQDPGLGLRLIYFSYDVKMKEKGDIPEGYSVSREKKERFSLILESASTNQTSMYLCASTGQGRDTEAFFGQGTRLTVV.

This clone occurred a few times. The V and J genes are TRBV2 and TRBJ1-1; TRBD1 is a possible D gene (6 bases). The CDR3 extends over 16 amino acids. The V gene lost 8 bases and the J gene lost 3 bases, with 22 bases spanning the gap. CDR1 is SNHLY, CDR2 FYNNEI, per germline. The CDR3 region is CASSRVIRGLYTEAFF. CDR3 nucleotide sequence: TGTGCCAGCTCTCGCGTGATCAGGGGTCTCTACACTGAAGCTTTCTTT.

The gene calls are TRBV18 and TRBJ1-6; the match to TRBD1 covers 7 bases. J gave up 7 bases and V 4 bases, and 7 bases lay outside the gene matches. The germline gives CDR1 KGHSH, CDR2 LQKENI. This CDR3 has 15 residues. In nucleotides, the CDR3 is TGTGCCAGCTCACAGGGGGCGCTCGGGAATTCACCCCTCCACTTT. Protein sequence: CASSQGALGNSPLHF.

The chain recombines TRBV7-2 with TRBJ2-5; 7 nucleotides match TRBD2. J lost 5 bases, V lost 1 base, and 13 bases had no gene match. The germline V gene encodes CDR1 SGHTA and CDR2 FQGNSA. The CDR3 extends over 17 amino acids. The CDR3 is CASSLVGTTPGGETQYF. CDR3 DNA sequence: TGTGCCAGCAGCTTAGTTGGGACTACACCCGGTGGGGAGACCCAGTACTTC.

This chain connects TRBV5-6 to TRBJ2-1; 9 nucleotides agree with TRBD1. Trimming cost V 0 bases and J 3 bases; bases outside gene matches: 1. The V gene's germline CDR1 is SGHDT and CDR2 YYEEEE. The CDR3 spans 15 residues. CDR3 DNA sequence: TGTGCCAGCAGCTTGGTGGGACAGGGCTACAATGAGCAGTTCTTC. Its protein is CASSLVGQGYNEQFF.

The chain recombines TRBV6-4 with TRBJ1-4, with a weak D call TRBD1 (5 bases). Germline V gene lookup returns CDR1 MRHNA and CDR2 SNTAGT. Trimming took off 2 bases at V and 0 bases at J, with 25 bases between the two ends. The CDR3 is 21 residues long. The CDR3 region is CASSDPGEGADNRSTNEKLFF. The CDR3 nucleotides read TGTGCCAGCAGTGACCCTGGCGAAGGGGCCGACAACCGTTCAACTAATGAAAAACTGTTTTTT.

The chain recombines TRBV4-1 with TRBJ1-5, with D perhaps TRBD1 (5 bases). Trimming removed 1 base at V and 7 bases at J, with 17 bases between. From germline, CDR1 is MGHRA and CDR2 YSYEKL. CDR3 length: 16 amino acids. CDR3 protein: CASSQGDEGLGQPQHF. The DNA of the CDR3 is TGCGCCAGCAGCCAAGGAGATGAGGGGTTGGGGCAGCCCCAGCATTTT.

The CDR3 reads CASRLGQYSNQPQHF. The DNA of the CDR3 is TGTGCCAGCAGATTGGGACAGTATAGCAATCAGCCCCAGCATTTT. This sequence joins TRBV27 and TRBJ1-5, with 7 bases that match TRBD1. Trimming removed 6 bases from V and 0 bases from J; junction bases left unmatched: 5. CDR1 is MNHEY, CDR2 SMNVEV, per germline (reference sequence). The CDR3 extends over 15 amino acids.

The CDR3 spells CASSDTQGYYGYTF. As DNA, the CDR3 is TGTGCCAGCAGTGATACACAGGGGTACTATGGCTACACCTTC. The chain has TRBV2 and TRBJ1-2; 7 bases fit TRBD1. This CDR3 is built from 14 residues. Germline loops: CDR1 SNHLY, CDR2 FYNNEI. The V and J ends lost 3 bases and 3 bases, in that order; junction bases with no gene match: 4. The full variable domain, with the rest looked up from reference TRBV2 and TRBJ1-2, is EPEVTQTPSHQVTQMGQEVILRCVPISNHLYFYWYRQILGQKVEFLVSFYNNEISEKSEIFDDQFSVERPDGSNFTLKIRSTKLEDSAMYFCASSDTQGYYGYTFGSGTRLTVV.

The rearrangement uses TRBV27 and TRBJ1-2; 8 positions agree with TRBD1. Germline values: CDR1 MNHEY, CDR2 SMNVEV (reference sequence). V was clipped by 5 bases and J by 4 bases; unmatched bases: 9. CDR3 size: 15 residues. The CDR3 here is CASSPPGQGGYGYTF. CDR3 in DNA: TGTGCCAGCAGTCCCCCCGGACAGGGAGGCTATGGCTACACCTTC.